Each of the 2 T cell receptor beta chains below was sequenced from the same sample in a study of shared clonotypes between healthy human individuals. Naive CD8 cells comprised CD45RO-negative, CCR7-positively selected cells, excluding terminally differentiated effector memory CD45RA+ cells. Sequenced by immunoSEQ multiplex PCR; TCRdb stores in-frame clones only, minus some. This sample has 650,000 to 800,000 clones, with 92% found just once. Sample: naive CD8+ T cells sorted from blood. The receptors shown here come from a man under 40 in good health.

This clone has just one count. The J gene is TRBJ2-5, the V gene TRBV5-6, with D tentatively TRBD1 or TRBD2 (7 bases each). The V gene's germline CDR1 is SGHDT and CDR2 YYEEEE. Trimming took off 3 bases at V and 5 bases at J, with 14 bases between the two ends. CDR3 size: 14 residues. The CDR3 reads CASSSDREGETQYF. For the CDR3, the DNA is TGTGCCAGCAGCTCTGACAGGGAGGGGGAGACCCAGTACTTC.

The gene calls are TRBV4-3 and TRBJ1-3; D gene unclear. Germline V gives CDR1 LGHNA, CDR2 YSLEER. The CDR3 runs to 18 residues. Trimming cost V 0 bases and J 0 bases, with 15 bases left between them. The CDR3 loop is CASSQDREGQSSGNTIYF. The CDR3 coding sequence is TGCGCCAGCAGCCAAGATAGGGAGGGCCAGAGCTCTGGAAACACCATATATTTT.